The clone carrying this T cell receptor beta chain occurred a few times. Its specificity is not known. This entry is derived from a study of response to subunit inactivated influenza vaccine. General study points: The authors suggested that every seasonal influenza vaccination recruits few new T cells.

This CDR3 has 14 residues. CDR1 is DFQATT, CDR2 SNEGSKA, per germline (reference sequence). V lost 5 bases and J 0 bases, leaving 13 bases between the germline ends. TCRdb reprocessed the RT-PCR reads via MiXCR and lists one record per CDR3 protein. In the table there are a few hundred thousand distinct CDR3 sequences, about 20% of which are singletons. The sample here was PBMCs from blood, taken approximately 20 months after vaccination. V gene TRBV20-1 combines with J gene TRBJ1-2; unclear D gene. This TCR was recovered from a man aged 50 to 75 who received an inactivated influenza vaccine. As DNA, the CDR3 is TGCAGTGCTGTCGATCCGAGGACTAACTATGGCTACACCTTC. Translated: CSAVDPRTNYGYTF.